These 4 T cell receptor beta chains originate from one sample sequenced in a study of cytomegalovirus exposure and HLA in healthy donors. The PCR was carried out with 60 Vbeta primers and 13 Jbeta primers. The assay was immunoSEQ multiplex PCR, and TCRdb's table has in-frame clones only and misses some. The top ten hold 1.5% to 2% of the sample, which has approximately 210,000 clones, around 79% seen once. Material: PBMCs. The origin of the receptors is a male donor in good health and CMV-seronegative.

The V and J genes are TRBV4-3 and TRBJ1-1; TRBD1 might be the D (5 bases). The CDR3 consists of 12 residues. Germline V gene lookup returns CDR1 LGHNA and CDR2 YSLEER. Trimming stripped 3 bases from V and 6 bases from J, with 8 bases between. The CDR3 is CASSHVRAEAFF. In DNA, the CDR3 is TGCGCCAGCAGCCATGTCAGGGCTGAAGCTTTCTTT.

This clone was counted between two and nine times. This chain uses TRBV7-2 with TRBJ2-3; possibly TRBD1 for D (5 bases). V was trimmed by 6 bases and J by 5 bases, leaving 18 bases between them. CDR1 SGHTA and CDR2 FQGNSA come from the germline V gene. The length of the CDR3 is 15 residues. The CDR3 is CASRTARSAGDTQYF. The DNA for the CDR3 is TGTGCCAGCAGGACAGCCAGGTCCGCAGGAGATACGCAGTATTTT.

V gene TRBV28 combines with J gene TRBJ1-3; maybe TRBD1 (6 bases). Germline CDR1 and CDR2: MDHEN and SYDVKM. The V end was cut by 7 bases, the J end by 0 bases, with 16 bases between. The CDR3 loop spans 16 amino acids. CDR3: CASIRDTSYSGNTIYF. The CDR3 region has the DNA TGTGCCAGCATCAGGGACACCAGTTACTCTGGAAACACCATATATTTT.

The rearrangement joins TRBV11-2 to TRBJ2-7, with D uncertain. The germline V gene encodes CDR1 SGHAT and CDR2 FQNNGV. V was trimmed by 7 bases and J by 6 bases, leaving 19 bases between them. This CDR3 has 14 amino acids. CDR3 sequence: CASTTMRKGGEQYF. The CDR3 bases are TGTGCCAGCACCACGATGAGAAAAGGCGGCGAGCAGTACTTC.